This TCR beta chain was obtained from a study of identifying expanded T cells in peripheral blood. Study-wide results and caveats: Clone count variance between roughly 2-week samples rose with total template count.

Notes on this clone: Its antigen is not identified.

Generated by immunoSEQ multiplex PCR, the TCRdb table keeps only in-frame clones and is missing some. The sample holds tens of thousands of clones, 70% to 85% seen once. Germline V gives CDR1 MGHRA, CDR2 YSYEKL. The V gene end was trimmed by 0 bases and the J gene end by 5 bases; junction bases not matched to a gene: 8. This CDR3 is 17 amino acids long. This chain links TRBV4-1 with TRBJ2-1, with 9 bases fitting TRBD2. The sequenced material came from blood. The receptor was isolated from a person aged 18-70 years in good health. The CDR3 reads CASSQDRVAGVDNEQFF. CDR3 bases: TGCGCCAGCAGCCAAGATCGGGTAGCGGGAGTGGACAATGAGCAGTTCTTC.